This T cell receptor beta chain originates from a study of blood T cell repertoires in COVID-19 (dated by TCRdb to the early 2020s). Concerning the study at large: The collaborator samples originated in the United States, Italy and Spain and spanned the acute and convalescent phases of COVID-19. A freely available public database, intended as a resource for researchers studying the immune response to SARS-CoV-2, is where the repertoires were released. Subjects who had been exposed to COVID-19, were actively infected with it, or had recovered from it provided the deeply sampled blood TCRbeta repertoires that made up the dataset. Where available, HLA class I and class II types were obtained from metadata supplied by the sample provider rather than from assay-based typing. The sample metadata nearly always contained a de-identified subject ID, COVID-19 status, age in years and sex. The material from the prospective study consisted of cDNA or gDNA derived from T cells, B-cell-depleted T cells, or PBMCs. The samples were drawn from two sources: the first 160 participants of the ongoing ImmuneRACE study, and fewer than 1,500 subjects contributed by 6 global collaborators. Results the study describes overall, beyond this receptor: Clinical and demographic metadata were provided uncurated, with the amount varying by source and participant.

The immunoSEQ Assay, a bias-controlled multiplex PCR, was used to amplify TCRbeta CDR3 regions from genomic DNA. The published analysis was carried out like this. The number of nucleated cells in each sample was estimated by amplification of reference gene primers within the assay. To quantify the absolute abundance of each unique TCRbeta CDR3 rearrangement, sequence reads were collapsed and filtered. For each sample, productive Simpson clonality was calculated as the square root of Simpson's diversity index over productive rearrangements. TCRdb provides this immuneACCESS table in a form limited to in-frame rearrangements. Some clones are lacking; in checked studies, under half of them reflect an unresolved V gene, and why the rest are absent is not known. That table furnishes V, J and clone size, whereas the DNA furnished D and trimming. This sample comprises roughly 38,000 clones, about 86% of them detected only once. Around a fifth of the sample is in the top ten clones.

Collaborating institutions collected whole blood in K2EDTA tubes following their own protocols. Collaborator samples were shipped for TCRbeta analysis as frozen whole blood, isolated PBMCs, or DNA extracted from either sample type. This clone was found once. Its binding antigen is unknown. Base-call qualities are not available, and no considerably larger clone is one nucleotide away. This TCR derives from a man aged 50 to 59 in a cohort sampled during active COVID-19. The sample taken for sequencing was peripheral blood.

Read as DNA, the sequence is TGTGCCAGCAGCCCCGGGACTAGCGGGAGGTCCGCAGATACGCAGTATTTT. This sequence encodes CASSPGTSGRSADTQYF. The V gene is TRBV11-2 and the J gene is TRBJ2-3; TRBD2 agrees with 15 junctional bases. Based on the germline V gene, the CDR1 and CDR2 sequences are SGHAT and FQNNGV. Compared with germline, V lacks 5 bases and J lacks 4 bases; bases without a gene match: 7. Including cysteine and phenylalanine, the CDR3 has 17 amino acids. Only the CDR3 portion is preserved as DNA: 51 bases, with reading frame beginning at the first base. Joined to the reference TRBV11-2 and TRBJ2-3 proteins, this CDR3 gives the full variable domain: EAGVAQSPRYKIIEKRQSVAFWCNPISGHATLYWYQQILGQGPKLLIQFQNNGVVDDSQLPKDRFSAERLKGVDSTLKIQPAKLEDSAVYLCASSPGTSGRSADTQYFGPGTRLTVL.